The entry below gives a single T cell receptor beta chain sequence along with its context. The target of this receptor is not known. One base away there is no much larger clone; base qualities are not given. Per the germline V gene, MNHEY is the CDR1 and SVGAGI is the CDR2. The CDR3 runs 15 amino acids, cysteine and phenylalanine included. Here the CDR3 DNA is all that survives: 45 bases in frame from base 1. For this chain, trimming is 4 bases at the V end and 1 base at the J end, and the number of junction bases without a gene match is 4. The source of the sample is a study of cytomegalovirus exposure and HLA in healthy donors (dated by TCRdb to about 2017). At the level of the whole study: An earlier analysis of under 600 of the donors reported about 250 Gb of sequence data and 120 million or so unique TCR beta sequences from 150 million to 200 million T cells. Approximately 310 gigabases of sequencing data and approximately 85 million unique TCR sequences were included in an early release covering about 620 HLA-typed donors. Of the roughly 400 genotyped donors, over 65% fell in the genetic ancestry cluster associated with self-reported Caucasian donors. The study was designed to test whether signatures of past pathogen exposure could be identified by cataloging public T cell receptors. Using immunosequencing, the study profiled T cell repertoires from 500 to 800 subjects and related those repertoires to cytomegalovirus serostatus. Besides the first cohort of approximately 710 subjects, a separate validation cohort made up of over 100 different subjects was used. To predict cytomegalovirus infection status, the study brought together high-throughput TCR immunosequencing, statistical association of individual TCRs with disease status, and machine learning. To study patterns of TCR occurrence, a later analysis re-analyzed previously published TCR beta repertoires from more than 550 donors and added high-resolution HLA genotyping. In the later analysis, no new phenotypic data were used to find candidate immune exposures; instead, reliance was placed on TCR beta sequences and their occurrence across donors. In an earlier analysis of roughly 540 of the donors, high-throughput TCR beta sequencing was used to judge whether each TCR beta V gene segment behaved as functional or pseudogenic. Alongside the repertoire data, information on donor age, sex, ethnicity and CMV serostatus was compiled. A later genetic analysis took genome-wide SNP genotypes for about 60% of the roughly 670 donors and used that subset as a discovery cohort. Every discovery cohort repertoire had been produced on one sequencing platform. Class I and class II HLA loci were covered by the typing at four-digit resolution. Typing coverage varied by locus: roughly 620-630 donors for A, B, C, DRB1 and DQB1; roughly 500 for DQA1; more than 600 for DPA1; 450 to 480 for DPB1. Roughly 5 DR-DQ haplotypes were handled as single units for association and clustering, since linkage in the cohort was strong. On average, roughly 250,000 unique TCR beta nucleotide sequences were sequenced per donor among 398 genotyped donors of the cohort, with roughly 18% of those sequences being non-productive. Broader findings and caveats from the paper: Because some donors lacked HLA typing at each locus, the association tests relied only on the typed subset. A cluster of highly shared sequence variants was judged likely to be a technical artifact of the sequencing pipeline. The authors suggested that the approach could potentially be extended to other disease states and immunological phenotypes. An association between a missense DCLRE1C variant and V-gene and J-gene trimming of TCR beta chains was found in a later genetic analysis and replicated in an independent cohort. An earlier analysis of several hundred of the donors showed that most TCR beta V segments appeared in productive rearrangements either about 90% or about 30% of the time, which broadly matched IMGT annotations. The study gave a list of around 170 TCR beta chains associated with cytomegalovirus. Because the 87-base-pair reads could not distinguish some IMGT-functional V segments, including TRBV6-2 and TRBV6-3, those segments were excluded. According to a later analysis, parvovirus B19, influenza, CMV and Epstein-Barr virus appeared linked to several top co-occurrence clusters. In a later analysis, HLA-associated TCR beta chains showed more clonal expansion and lower generation probabilities than non-associated chains that were equally common. The cohort was sequenced for TCR beta chains only, and without alpha or paired-chain data the features that could be detected were limited. A further reported finding was that TCR beta sequences accurately predicted the HLA-A and HLA-B alleles for most subjects in the first cohort. Cytomegalovirus status was reported to be diagnosed by the classifier with high specificity and sensitivity in both the original and validation cohorts. A later analysis found that TCR association rates varied across HLA loci, with DRB1 alleles showing the most associated TCRs and HLA-C alleles the fewest. The only immune exposure information available for the cohort was CMV serostatus. Linkage disequilibrium might explain the correlated functional status among segregating V segments, but an unknown experimental factor could not be excluded. Specific HLA alleles were associated with over 15,000 TCR beta sequences at a false discovery rate of 0.05 in a later analysis. A later analysis found that most CMV-associated TCR beta chains appeared HLA-restricted, with HLA associations seemingly driven largely by CMV exposure. Most TCR sequences were observed very rarely across donors, whereas some public TCRs were present in many individuals. According to a later genetic analysis, donors in an Asian-associated ancestry cluster had fewer N-insertions in productive TCRs than the approximately 710-donor mean. Assigning TCR associations to individual alleles was difficult when HLA alleles, especially DR and DQ, strongly co-occurred. In vitro tests confirmed that a few of the cytomegalovirus-associated TCR beta chains recognize cytomegalovirus antigens. Because counts were too low, 15 to 20 rarely observed V segments, including chromosome 9 orphons, were left out of the earlier analysis of over 550 of the donors. Sequencing depth was assumed to be roughly uniform across donors in the presence/absence analyses, though that assumption may not hold.

The cohort comprised hundreds of healthy bone marrow donors. All cohort members were sampled while nominally healthy, although unrecorded immune exposures were likely present. The donor tested CMV seropositive, placing the donor among the approximately 290 seropositive members of the cohort. Every donor gave a peripheral blood sample, and the peripheral blood mononuclear cells from that sample were used for TCR beta sequencing. The Qiagen DNeasy Blood Extraction Kit was used to extract genomic DNA from the blood cell samples. Libraries were built with the immunoSEQ multiplex PCR assay. A mixture of 60 forward primers for TCR Vbeta segments and 13 reverse primers for TCR Jbeta segments was used in the multiplex PCR. The CDR3 region of rearranged TCR beta genes was amplified from genomic DNA with a multiplex PCR assay. Amplified TCR beta libraries were sequenced as 87-base-pair reads on the Illumina HiSeq System. Concerning the study's data processing: A later analysis tallied roughly 78 million unique TCR beta chains across the 666 repertoires, and approximately 12 million of those chains were shared by two or more donors. Raw reads were error-corrected and collapsed into unique sequences by a nearest-neighbor algorithm in which closely related sequences were merged to remove PCR and sequencing errors. Alignment of CDR3 sequences to IMGT reference sequences was used to assign V, D and J gene segments. For a sequence to be retained, at least a six-nucleotide match to both a V gene segment and a J gene segment was required. A rearrangement was called productive if the CDR3 had no stop codons and remained in frame with V and J, and every other rearrangement was called non-productive. CDR3 was defined according to IMGT convention as the region running from the second conserved V-encoded cysteine to the conserved J-encoded phenylalanine. The earlier analysis of about 500 of the donors excluded sequences that lacked an unambiguous match to a single V gene segment. In an earlier analysis of around 600 of the donors, V segments were called functional above 56.7% productive rearrangements and were called segregating when the between-donor standard deviation exceeded 5%. A statistical classification framework was built for diagnosing cytomegalovirus status from the catalog of TCR beta chain sequences. In a later analysis, TCR nucleotide sequences were compared against IMGT/GENE-DB human TR gene sequences so that V and J genes could be assigned. A later analysis assigned CDR3 sequences and most-parsimonious VDJ recombination scenarios with the TCRdist pipeline. In a later analysis, each TCR beta chain was defined by its CDR3 amino acid sequence together with its V-gene family, and reads lacking a unique V-gene family were excluded. A later analysis removed over 500 highly shared, low-generation-probability nucleotide sequences to deal with suspected cross-contamination and a sequencing artifact. In a later analysis, a clonal expansion index was calculated for each public chain from normalized within-repertoire ranks of inferred template counts. A later analysis computed generation probabilities with a VDJ recombination model fitted to out-of-frame rearrangements, and checked the results against IGoR. Hypergeometric tests were used in a later analysis to score TCR-TCR, TCR-HLA and TCR-CMV co-occurrence, with a repertoire-size bias correction applied to the TCR pairs. In a later analysis, false discovery rates were estimated by permuting HLA or CMV assignments 20 times. In a later analysis, co-occurring TCRs were grouped using DBSCAN, and TCRdist sequence similarity was added for clustering within HLA-allele-positive subsets. For co-occurrence clustering, repertoires with fewer than 30,000 or more than 120,000 public chains were excluded, along with five repertoires with anomalous nucleotide sharing. TCRdb holds this immuneACCESS table with in-frame rearrangements only. Some clones are missing; in checked studies, unresolved V genes explain under half, and the rest has no known cause. Clone size and V and J calls were adopted from that table, with D and trimming inferred from the DNA. Within this sample are roughly 100,000 clones, with approximately 83% of them counted one time only. The ten biggest clones cover approximately 3.7% of the sample.

The receptor was derived from a female donor in good health and CMV-seropositive. The chain is made from TRBV6-5 and TRBJ2-3, with 8 bases matching TRBD2. Source material: PBMCs. The DNA reads TGTGCCAGCAGTTGGTCTAGCGGGCGCACAGATACGCAGTATTTT. This sequence encodes CASSWSSGRTDTQYF.